The 17 T cell receptor beta chains in this list originate from one sample, sequenced in a study of prognosis after radiotherapy for stage I lung cancer. By two-round multiplex PCR, the TCR beta CDR3 was amplified from genomic DNA. First-round PCR used primers specific to each TRBV and TRBJ gene. MiXCR was run by TCRdb on the multiplex PCR reads, yielding one entry per CDR3 protein. Of more than 25,000 distinct CDR3 sequences listed, about 29% are singletons. The specimen was PBMCs, collected before or after stereotactic body radiation therapy (not recorded which). Receptor source: a donor older than 45 with non-small cell lung cancer.

In this sample, this clonotype turned up a few times. Here the CDR3 DNA reads TGTGCCAGCAGGAGCGGGCGGACCACCGGGGAGCTGTTTTTT. Residues: CASRSGRTTGELFF. This chain connects TRBV27 to TRBJ2-2, with D possibly matching TRBD2 (6 bases). Germline CDR1 and CDR2: MNHEY and SMNVEV (reference sequence). The V end was cut by 6 bases, the J end by 4 bases, with 12 bases between. CDR3 length equals 14 residues.

In its sample, this clonotype was seen many times. The V and J genes are TRBV30 and TRBJ2-3, with 10 bases matching TRBD1. Germline V CDR1 and CDR2: GTSNPN, SVGIG (reference sequence). CDR3 size: 14 residues. The V and J ends lost 5 bases and 0 bases, in that order; junction bases with no gene match: 2. In DNA, the CDR3 is TGTGCCTGGGGGACAGGGGATAGCACAGATACGCAGTATTTT. This sequence encodes CAWGTGDSTDTQYF.

The V gene is TRBV6-1, the J gene TRBJ1-1; D call uncertain. There are 14 residues in the CDR3. The germline gives CDR1 MNHNS, CDR2 SASEGT. Trimming stripped 7 bases from V and 3 bases from J, with 15 bases between. Here the CDR3 DNA reads TGTGCCAGCACCCCCTCGTGGTCGCACACTGAAGCTTTCTTT. Its translation is CASTPSWSHTEAFF.

In its sample, this clonotype was seen many times. This rearrangement joins TRBV5-1 to TRBJ1-1; D unresolved. The ends were cut back, 0 bases at V and 6 bases at J, with 12 bases in the middle. Germline V gene sequence: CDR1 SGHRS, CDR2 YFSETQ. The CDR3 is 14 residues long. The CDR3 DNA reads as TGCGCCAGCAGCTTGGAGTCTCAAAAACCTGAAGCTTTCTTT. Amino acids: CASSLESQKPEAFF. The whole variable domain, remainder taken from reference TRBV5-1 and TRBJ1-1, is KAGVTQTPRYLIKTRGQQVTLSCSPISGHRSVSWYQQTPGQGLQFLFEYFSETQRNKGNFPGRFSGRQFSNSRSEMNVSTLELGDSALYLCASSLESQKPEAFFGQGTRLTVV.

The V and J genes are TRBV27 and TRBJ2-2, with 9 bases that match TRBD2. This CDR3 region has 15 residues. CDR1 is MNHEY and CDR2 is SMNVEV in the germline V gene (reference sequence). The V gene end was trimmed by 8 bases and the J gene end by 0 bases; junction bases not matched to a gene: 4. The CDR3 region is CASHLAGSNTGELFF. CDR3 sequence (DNA): TGTGCCAGCCACCTAGCGGGGTCGAACACCGGGGAGCTGTTTTTT.

This clonotype was recorded at least ten times. The chain employs TRBV27 and TRBJ2-1; no reliable D call. V lost 2 bases to trimming and J lost 4 bases, with 12 bases between them. CDR1 MNHEY and CDR2 SMNVEV come from the germline V gene (reference sequence). The CDR3 runs 15 residues. The CDR3 bases are TGTGCCAGCAGTTTAATGGGGAATGGTTACAATGAGCAGTTCTTC. Encoded protein: CASSLMGNGYNEQFF.

This sequence joins TRBV9 and TRBJ2-3; perhaps TRBD2 as D (5 bases). The CDR3 runs 18 residues. V gave up 0 bases and J gave up 3 bases, with 20 bases separating them. Germline CDR1 reads SGDLS; CDR2 reads YYNGEE. CDR3 sequence reads: CASSVASAVLDFTDTQYF. CDR3 nucleotide sequence: TGTGCCAGCAGCGTAGCATCCGCTGTCTTGGACTTTACAGATACGCAGTATTTT.

This clonotype occurred many times. The V and J genes are TRBV6-2 or TRBV6-3 and TRBJ1-1; no clear D gene. Trimming removed 11 bases at V and 2 bases at J, with 12 bases between. The CDR3 loop spans 12 amino acids. In germline, CDR1 is MNHEY, CDR2 SVGEGT. The CDR3 protein is CALRRENTEAFF. CDR3 sequence (DNA): TGTGCCTTGCGACGGGAAAACACTGAAGCTTTCTTT.

This chain links TRBV4-1 with TRBJ2-7; the D gene is possibly TRBD2 (5 bases). CDR3 size: 15 residues. In germline, CDR1 is MGHRA, CDR2 YSYEKL. V shed 1 base and J shed 4 bases, with 14 bases lying between them. Here the CDR3 reads CASSQAWSRRYEQYF. Here the CDR3 DNA reads TGCGCCAGCAGCCAAGCCTGGAGCAGGAGGTACGAGCAGTACTTC.

This clonotype occurred many times. The chain uses TRBV9 and TRBJ2-5; unclear D gene. V was shortened by 2 bases and J by 1 base, with 15 bases between the two germline ends. The germline CDR1 and CDR2 sequences are SGDLS and YYNGEE. This CDR3 comprises 16 residues. DNA for the CDR3: TGTGCCAGCAGCGTTCGACTGTTTTCGCCCCAAGAGACCCAGTACTTC. Protein sequence: CASSVRLFSPQETQYF.

This clonotype ranks as medium-sized. The rearrangement joins TRBV2 to TRBJ2-2; D gene ambiguous. CDR3 length equals 13 residues. V was cut by 2 bases and J by 6 bases, with 7 bases left in between. The germline V gene has CDR1 SNHLY and CDR2 FYNNEI. The CDR3 is CASSESLAGELFF. CDR3 nucleotides: TGTGCCAGCAGTGAATCGTTGGCCGGGGAGCTGTTTTTT.

The chain links TRBV27 to TRBJ2-7; the D gene could be TRBD1 or TRBD2 (5 bases each). The germline V gene encodes CDR1 MNHEY and CDR2 SMNVEV (reference sequence). The CDR3 extends over 14 amino acids. Trimming pared 6 bases from V and 10 bases from J, leaving 22 bases between. CDR3 coding DNA: TGTGCCAGCAGACCCGGGGACGGCTCCTACTATCAGTACTTC. It translates to CASRPGDGSYYQYF.

The chain employs TRBV5-1 and TRBJ1-4, with a possible D match to TRBD1 (6 bases). V lost 3 bases and J 0 bases, leaving 12 bases between the germline ends. This CDR3 has 16 amino acids. The V gene's germline CDR1 is SGHRS and CDR2 YFSETQ. The CDR3: CASSYSGAATNEKLFF. The CDR3 bases are TGCGCCAGCAGCTACTCAGGGGCTGCAACTAATGAAAAACTGTTTTTT.

This clonotype was counted only a few times. A read error may be the cause here, since a much bigger clone is one base away. The genes are TRBV5-5 and TRBJ2-1; D possibly corresponds to TRBD2 (5 bases). This CDR3 region has 16 residues. Germline CDR1 and CDR2: SGHKS and YYEKEE (reference sequence). CDR3 region: CASSFSDLSSYNERFF. CDR3 nucleotide sequence: TGTGCCAGCAGCTTTAGCGACTTGAGCTCCTACAATGAGCGGTTCTTC.

As concerns this clonotype: Being one base from a much bigger clone, this may be a read error. J is TRBJ2-5 and V is TRBV6-1; 9 bases line up with TRBD2. V was pared by 8 bases and J by 7 bases, with 11 bases of the junction left unmatched. The length of the CDR3 is 14 residues. In germline, CDR1 is MNHNS, CDR2 SASEGT. DNA for the CDR3: TGTGCCAGCGGGGGACTAGCTTTATCAGGGACCCAGTACTTC. It codes for CASGGLALSGTQYF.

This clonotype was observed many times. This sequence joins TRBV6-5 and TRBJ2-7, with 8 nucleotides matching TRBD1. The CDR3 consists of 14 residues. Germline lookup yields CDR1 MNHEY and CDR2 SVGAGI. Germline trimming cut 0 bases from V and 4 bases from J; bases unmatched to any gene: 2. The CDR3 DNA follows: TGTGCCAGCAGTTACTCGAGGACAGGGTACGAGCAGTACTTC. Protein product: CASSYSRTGYEQYF.

This clonotype showed up many times. Germline and junction disagree at one end, which may indicate a read error. This chain joins TRBV20-1 and TRBJ2-3, with D perhaps TRBD1 (6 bases). Germline V gives CDR1 DFQATT, CDR2 SNEGSKA (reference sequence). The CDR3 has 13 amino acids. The CDR3 protein is CSVRQAFTDTQYF. As DNA, the CDR3 is TGCAGTGTTAGACAGGCCTTCACAGATACGCAGTATTTT.